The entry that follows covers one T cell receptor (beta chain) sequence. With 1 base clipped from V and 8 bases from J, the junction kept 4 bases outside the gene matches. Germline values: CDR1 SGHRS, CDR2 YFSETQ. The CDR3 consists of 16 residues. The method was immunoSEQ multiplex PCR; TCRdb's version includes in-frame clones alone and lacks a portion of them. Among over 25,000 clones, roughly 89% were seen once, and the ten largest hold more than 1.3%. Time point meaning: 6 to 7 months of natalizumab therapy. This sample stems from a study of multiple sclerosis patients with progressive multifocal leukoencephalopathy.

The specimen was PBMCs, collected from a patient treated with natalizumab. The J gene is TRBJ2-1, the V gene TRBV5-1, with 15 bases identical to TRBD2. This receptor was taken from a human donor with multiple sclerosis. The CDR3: CASSLIGLAGGYEQFF. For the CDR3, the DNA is TGCGCCAGCAGCTTGATTGGACTAGCGGGAGGGTATGAGCAGTTCTTC.